This is a list of T cell receptor beta chains from one sample in a study of stem cell transplantation in POMP-related autoinflammatory disease. Method: immunoSEQ multiplex PCR; TCRdb's copy keeps in-frame clones and lacks some. The profile shows around 10,000 clones, 85% to 90% of them singletons. Specimen: CD8+ T cells from PBMCs, collected before stem cell transplantation. The receptor source for this set is a human donor with POMP-related autoinflammation and immune dysregulation (PRAID). Each CDR3 is given with its conserved first and last residue. D genes are given only for firm matches. Expanded clones are given a class, and other clones once, few, many or no size at all.

clone size | D gene | J gene | V gene | CDR3 protein | CDR3 DNA
NA | NA | TRBJ2-7 | TRBV27 | CASRDFGEQYF | TGTGCCAGCAGGGACTTCGGCGAGCAGTACTTC
NA | TRBD2 | TRBJ2-1 | TRBV5-8 | CASSAGLAYNEQFF | TGTGCCAGCAGCGCGGGACTAGCCTACAATGAGCAGTTCTTC
NA | TRBD1 | TRBJ1-3 | TRBV27 | CASGPGGGNTIYF | TGTGCCAGCGGACCAGGGGGTGGAAACACCATATATTTT
NA | TRBD1 | TRBJ1-1 | TRBV5-6 | CASSRGTGRAFF | TGTGCCAGCAGCCGGGGGACAGGGAGAGCTTTCTTT
NA | TRBD1 | TRBJ2-2 | TRBV5-6 | CASSLGQGDTGELFF | TGTGCCAGCAGCCTGGGACAGGGGGACACCGGGGAGCTGTTTTTT
few | NA | TRBJ1-3 | TRBV9 | CASSVDRGDGNTIYF | TGTGCCAGCAGCGTAGACCGCGGGGATGGAAACACCATATATTTT
NA | TRBD1 | TRBJ2-1 | TRBV19 | CASGYRGSNEQFF | TGTGCCAGTGGATACAGGGGCTCGAATGAGCAGTTCTTC
NA | TRBD1 | TRBJ1-2 | TRBV6-1 | CASSSGQVYGYTF | TGTGCCAGCAGCTCCGGACAGGTTTATGGCTACACCTTC
NA | NA | TRBJ1-4 | TRBV27 | CASSPTGVTNEKLFF | TGTGCCAGCAGTCCAACAGGAGTAACTAATGAAAAACTGTTTTTT
NA | TRBD2 | TRBJ2-1 | TRBV9 | CASSVSGGAGNEQFF | TGTGCCAGCAGCGTCAGCGGGGGGGCCGGGAATGAGCAGTTCTTC
NA | NA | TRBJ2-7 | TRBV13 | CASREQGLRAEQYF | TGTGCCAGCAGGGAACAGGGACTGCGGGCCGAGCAGTACTTC
NA | NA | TRBJ2-1 | TRBV9 | CASSPAGAYNEQFF | TGTGCCAGCAGCCCAGCGGGCGCCTACAATGAGCAGTTCTTC
once | NA | TRBJ2-7 | TRBV27 | CASSFAQGGYEQYF | TGTGCCAGCAGTTTTGCGCAGGGAGGCTACGAGCAGTACTTC
NA | NA | TRBJ2-7 | TRBV5-1 | CASSLTETYEQYF | TGCGCCAGCAGCTTGACGGAAACCTACGAGCAGTACTTC
NA | NA | TRBJ2-2 | TRBV7-2 | CASSYTGELFF | TGTGCCAGCAGCTACACCGGGGAGCTGTTTTTT
NA | NA | TRBJ2-7 | TRBV4-1 | CASSQDPPVGGLSYEQYF | TGCGCCAGCAGCCAAGATCCCCCCGTCGGGGGCCTTTCCTACGAGCAGTACTTC
NA | NA | TRBJ2-2 | TRBV7-9 | CASSLFRGTNTGELFF | TGTGCCAGCAGCTTATTTCGGGGCACGAACACCGGGGAGCTGTTTTTT
few | NA | TRBJ1-3 | TRBV9 | CASREQGSGNTIYF | TGTGCCAGCAGGGAACAGGGTTCTGGAAACACCATATATTTT
NA | NA | TRBJ1-4 | TRBV7-9 | CASSLATGNEKLFF | TGTGCCAGCAGCTTAGCGACCGGGAATGAAAAACTGTTTTTT
NA | NA | TRBJ2-1 | TRBV2 | CASRASKAYYNEQFF | TGTGCCAGCAGGGCGTCCAAAGCCTATTACAATGAGCAGTTCTTC
NA | NA | TRBJ2-7 | TRBV19 | CASSIVPGTYEQYF | TGTGCCAGTAGTATAGTCCCGGGAACCTACGAGCAGTACTTC
NA | NA | TRBJ1-1 | TRBV6-5 | CASSYSGPVTEAFF | TGTGCCAGCAGTTACTCTGGGCCGGTCACTGAAGCTTTCTTT
few | NA | TRBJ1-2 | TRBV29-1 | CSVEGTVGGYTF | TGCAGCGTTGAAGGGACTGTGGGTGGCTACACCTTC
NA | TRBD1 | TRBJ2-7 | TRBV5-6 | CASSLIRQGARMAEYF | TGTGCCAGCAGCTTGATTAGACAGGGGGCGAGAATGGCAGAGTACTTC
NA | NA | TRBJ2-2 | TRBV27 | CASSALTGELFF | TGTGCCAGCAGTGCCCTAACCGGGGAGCTGTTTTTT
NA | TRBD2 | TRBJ2-3 | TRBV7-2 | CASSPTSGGPDTQYF | TGTGCCAGCAGCCCAACTAGCGGGGGGCCGGATACGCAGTATTTT
NA | NA | TRBJ2-3 | TRBV5-1 | CASTSPPQDTQYF | TGCGCCAGCACAAGCCCCCCACAGGATACGCAGTATTTT
NA | TRBD2 | TRBJ2-7 | TRBV13 | CASSSLAGWVGSYEQYF | TGTGCCAGCAGCTCGTTAGCGGGATGGGTCGGTTCCTACGAGCAGTACTTC